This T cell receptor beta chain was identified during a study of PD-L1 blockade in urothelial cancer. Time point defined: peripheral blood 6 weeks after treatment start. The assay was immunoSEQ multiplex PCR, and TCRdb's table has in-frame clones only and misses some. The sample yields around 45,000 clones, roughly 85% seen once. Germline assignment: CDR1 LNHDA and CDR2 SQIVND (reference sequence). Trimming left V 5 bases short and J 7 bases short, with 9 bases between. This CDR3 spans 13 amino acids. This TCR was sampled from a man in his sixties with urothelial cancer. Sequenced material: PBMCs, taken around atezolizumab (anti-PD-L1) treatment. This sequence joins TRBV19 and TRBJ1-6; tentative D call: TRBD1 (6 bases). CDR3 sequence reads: CASSGQGNSPLHF. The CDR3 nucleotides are TGTGCCAGTAGTGGTCAGGGGAATTCACCCCTCCACTTT.